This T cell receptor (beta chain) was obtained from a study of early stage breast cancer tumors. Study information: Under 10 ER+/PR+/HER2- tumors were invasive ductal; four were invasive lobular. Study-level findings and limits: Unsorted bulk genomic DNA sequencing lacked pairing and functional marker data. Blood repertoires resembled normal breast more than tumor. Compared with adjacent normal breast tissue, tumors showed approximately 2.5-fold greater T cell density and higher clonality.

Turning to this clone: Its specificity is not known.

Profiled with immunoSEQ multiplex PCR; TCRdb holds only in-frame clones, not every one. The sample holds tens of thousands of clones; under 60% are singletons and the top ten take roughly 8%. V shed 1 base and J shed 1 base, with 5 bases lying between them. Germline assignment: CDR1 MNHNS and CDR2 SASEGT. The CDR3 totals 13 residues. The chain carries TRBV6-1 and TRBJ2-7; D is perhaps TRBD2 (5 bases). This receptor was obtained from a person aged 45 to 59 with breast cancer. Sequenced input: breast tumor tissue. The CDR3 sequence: CASSEGESYEQYF. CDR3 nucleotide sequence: TGTGCCAGCAGTGAAGGGGAGTCCTACGAGCAGTACTTC.